This T cell receptor (beta chain) stems from a study of cytomegalovirus exposure and HLA in healthy donors. Study observations and caveats: Prior analysis indicated that the majority of TCR beta V segments exhibited productivity approximately 90% or approximately 30% of the time. Cytomegalovirus status was reportedly diagnosed by the classifier with high sensitivity and specificity. The study carried out a later analysis of TCR beta sequences. It associated some 17,000 of them with specific HLA alleles at a false discovery rate of 0.05.

On this clone itself: Antigen unknown.

CDR1 is SGHRS and CDR2 is YFSETQ in the germline V gene. The CDR3 length is 14 residues. Trimming took off 1 base at V and 5 bases at J, with 12 bases between the two ends. Researchers ran the PCR with 60 Vbeta and 13 Jbeta primers. The protocol was immunoSEQ multiplex PCR, while the TCRdb copy is restricted to in-frame clones and leaves out a portion. The sample lists fewer than 100,000 clones; approximately 76% were seen once. The V call is TRBV5-1, the J call TRBJ2-5; TRBD2 is a possible D gene (7 bases). This receptor was obtained from a man in his forties in good health and CMV-seropositive. Material: PBMCs. The CDR3 DNA sequence: TGCGCCAGCAGCTTGCTACAGGGAGGGGAGACCCAGTACTTC. Residues: CASSLLQGGETQYF.